The rows below give T cell receptor beta chains drawn from one sample of a study of blood T cell repertoires in COVID-19. Assay used: immunoSEQ multiplex PCR; TCRdb lists only in-frame clones, some missing. The table lists 100,000 to 150,000 clones, around 83% of them singletons, with about 5.4% in the top ten. Material for sequencing was peripheral blood. The receptors were sampled from a man of 80 years or more with active or convalescent COVID-19. Each CDR3 is given with its conserved first and last residue. The D gene is left open where the match is weak. Clone sizes are given selectively: once, few, many, or a class where the clone is expanded.

>TRBV20-1|NA|TRBJ1-2|NA
CSGGSSVGYTF
TGCAGTGGAGGTTCGTCTGTCGGCTACACCTTC
>TRBV2|NA|TRBJ1-3|NA
CASSGTGRAGNTIYF
TGTGCCAGCAGTGGCACAGGGAGGGCTGGAAACACCATATATTTT
>TRBV9|NA|TRBJ1-1|NA
CASSVSAFF
TGTGCCAGCAGCGTCTCCGCTTTCTTT
>TRBV5-1|NA|TRBJ2-2|once
CASSLARGTGELFF
TGCGCCAGCAGTTTGGCCAGGGGCACCGGGGAGCTGTTTTTT
>TRBV12-3/TRBV12-4|NA|TRBJ1-2|NA
CASTRGANYGYTF
TGTGCCAGCACTCGAGGCGCGAACTATGGCTACACCTTC
>TRBV4-3|TRBD2|TRBJ2-3|NA
CASSQLSGGSGDTQYF
TGCGCCAGCAGCCAGCTTAGCGGGGGGTCGGGAGATACGCAGTATTTT
>TRBV29-1|NA|TRBJ2-7|NA
CSVGDSLDYEQYF
TGCAGCGTTGGCGACAGCCTAGATTACGAGCAGTACTTC
>TRBV28|NA|TRBJ1-1|NA
CASSSLRSGNTEAFF
TGTGCCAGCAGTTCCCTTCGTTCAGGGAACACTGAAGCTTTCTTT
>TRBV5-5|NA|TRBJ1-2|NA
CASSLISGRDYGYTF
TGTGCCAGCAGCTTAATTTCAGGGCGAGACTATGGCTACACCTTC
>TRBV7-2|TRBD1|TRBJ1-2|NA
CASSLAQGVGYGYTF
TGTGCCAGCAGCTTAGCACAGGGGGTAGGTTATGGCTACACCTTC